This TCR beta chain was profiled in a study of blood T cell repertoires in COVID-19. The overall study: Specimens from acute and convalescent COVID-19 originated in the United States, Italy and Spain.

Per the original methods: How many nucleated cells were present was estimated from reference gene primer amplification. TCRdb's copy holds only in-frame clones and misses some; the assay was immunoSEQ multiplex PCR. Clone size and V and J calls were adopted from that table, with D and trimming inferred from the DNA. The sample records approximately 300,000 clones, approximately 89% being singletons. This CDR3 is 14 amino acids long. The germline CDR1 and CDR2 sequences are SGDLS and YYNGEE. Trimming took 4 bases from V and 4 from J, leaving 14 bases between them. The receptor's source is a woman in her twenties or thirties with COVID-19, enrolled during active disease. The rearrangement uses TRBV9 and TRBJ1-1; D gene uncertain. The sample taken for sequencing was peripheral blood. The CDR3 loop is CASSTDGVTTEAFF. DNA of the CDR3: TGTGCCAGCAGCACAGACGGGGTGACCACTGAAGCTTTCTTT.